Listed here are 19 T cell receptor beta chains from one sample, sequenced in a study of T cells after yellow fever vaccination. TCRdb re-called the 5' RACE reads with MiXCR, one entry per CDR3 protein. The sample consists of 200,000 to 300,000 distinct CDR3 sequences, 6% to 8% of them appearing once. Here the sequenced sample was CD4+ T cells sorted from PBMCs, taken on the day of the yellow fever booster vaccination. These receptors all stem from a man under 40 who received the YFV17D yellow fever vaccine.

Ten or more counts support this clonotype. The chain couples TRBV7-2 to TRBJ2-5; no definite D call. Trimming took off 6 bases at V and 1 base at J, with 9 bases between the two ends. The CDR3 loop spans 13 amino acids. Per the germline V gene, CDR1 is SGHTA and CDR2 is FQGNSA. The CDR3 nucleotides are TGTGCCAGCAGGACCCCTCCCCAAGAGACCCAGTACTTC. Translated: CASRTPPQETQYF.

The rearrangement joins TRBV4-3 to TRBJ1-2, with 9 bases matching TRBD1. CDR3 size: 14 residues. Trimming took 3 bases from V and 10 from J; bases not matched to a gene: 9. The germline gives CDR1 LGHNA, CDR2 YSLEER. In nucleotides, the CDR3 is TGCGCCAGCAGCCAGTCCGGGACAGGGCCCTTCTACACCTTC. Its translation is CASSQSGTGPFYTF.

This clonotype occurred many times. The chain recombines TRBV20-1 with TRBJ2-1, with 12 nucleotides matching TRBD2. The V and J ends lost 8 bases and 3 bases, in that order; junction bases with no gene match: 5. Per germline, CDR1 DFQATT and CDR2 SNEGSKA (reference sequence). The CDR3 extends over 14 amino acids. CDR3 sequence reads: CSSILAGGYNEQFF. CDR3 nucleotides: TGCAGTTCGATACTAGCGGGAGGCTACAATGAGCAGTTCTTC.

This clonotype appeared many times. V usage is TRBV29-1 and J usage is TRBJ2-1, with D tentatively TRBD1 or TRBD2 (6 bases each). This CDR3 is 16 amino acids long. Trimming left V 0 bases short and J 4 bases short, with 16 bases between. Germline V CDR1 and CDR2: SQVTM, ANQGSEA. In DNA, the CDR3 is TGCAGCGTTGAAGATGTGACGGGGGCGGGGTACAATGAGCAGTTCTTC. Translation: CSVEDVTGAGYNEQFF.

This clonotype was counted a few times. This rearrangement joins TRBV11-2 to TRBJ2-3; unclear D gene. Trimming cost V 5 bases and J 0 bases, with 15 bases left between them. The CDR3 spans 16 residues. The germline V gene has CDR1 SGHAT and CDR2 FQNNGV. CDR3 residues: CASSRHGPSSTDTQYF. CDR3 in DNA: TGTGCCAGCAGCCGCCACGGACCGTCAAGCACAGATACGCAGTATTTT.

This clonotype has only a few counts. This sequence joins TRBV5-4 and TRBJ2-3; 8 bases align to TRBD2. Losses at the gene ends were 7 bases for V and 5 bases for J; bases not matched to a gene: 9. Germline CDR1 is SGHNT and CDR2 is YYREEE (reference sequence). The CDR3 is made up of 14 amino acids. The CDR3 loop is CASASGSVLDTQYF. CDR3 DNA sequence: TGTGCCAGCGCCAGCGGGAGTGTACTAGATACGCAGTATTTT.

V usage is TRBV28 and J usage is TRBJ1-2; D unresolved. V was clipped by 8 bases and J by 5 bases, with 12 bases between them. Germline V gives CDR1 MDHEN, CDR2 SYDVKM. CDR3 length equals 12 residues. The CDR3 reads CASELAGYGYTF. CDR3 sequence (DNA): TGTGCCAGCGAGCTCGCCGGTTATGGCTACACCTTC.

This clonotype was recorded a few times. The chain joins TRBV28 to TRBJ2-5; 11 bases agree with TRBD2. The CDR3 covers 16 residues. V shed 10 bases and J 1 base; nucleotides not matched to a gene: 11. Per germline, CDR1 MDHEN and CDR2 SYDVKM. The chain's CDR3 is CATQGTGTSGQETQYF. CDR3 in DNA: TGTGCCACTCAGGGAACCGGGACTAGCGGCCAAGAGACCCAGTACTTC.

This clonotype was observed at least ten times. The rearrangement joins TRBV12-3 or TRBV12-4 to TRBJ2-1; 8 nucleotides line up with TRBD2. V was clipped by 2 bases and J by 2 bases; unmatched bases: 2. The length of the CDR3 is 15 residues. The DNA of the CDR3 is TGTGCCAGCAGTTTAACTAGCGGAGCCTACAATGAGCAGTTCTTC. Its protein is CASSLTSGAYNEQFF.

This clonotype was seen ten or more times. This chain joins TRBV14 and TRBJ2-2; D unresolved. V was pared by 6 bases and J by 4 bases, with 6 bases between. CDR3 size: 12 residues. Germline V gives CDR1 SGHDN, CDR2 FVKESK. CDR3 nucleotide sequence: TGTGCCAGCAGGCCCACCACCGGGGAGCTGTTTTTT. Amino acid sequence: CASRPTTGELFF.

The chain uses TRBV20-1 and TRBJ2-2, with TRBD2 matching over 10 bases. CDR3 length: 18 residues. The junction had 12 bases not matched to a gene; V was cut back by 1 base and J by 4 bases. Germline CDR1 DFQATT, CDR2 SNEGSKA (reference sequence). Here the CDR3 reads CSARAPSGSHTGTGELFF. CDR3 DNA: TGCAGTGCTAGAGCGCCTAGCGGGAGTCATACAGGCACCGGGGAGCTGTTTTTT.

This clonotype was found many times. The chain joins TRBV18 to TRBJ2-1; TRBD1 aligns across 9 bases. J was trimmed by 6 bases and V by 4 bases; bases with no gene match: 7. Per germline, CDR1 KGHSH and CDR2 LQKENI. The CDR3 sequence is 15 residues long. CDR3 loop: CASSLRTGAFNEQFF. In DNA form, the CDR3 reads TGTGCCAGCTCACTACGGACAGGGGCCTTCAATGAGCAGTTCTTC.

This clonotype was picked up a small number of times. J is TRBJ2-6 and V is TRBV10-3; the match to TRBD1 covers 7 bases. This CDR3 spans 15 amino acids. Germline assignment: CDR1 ENHRY and CDR2 SYGVKD. V dropped 8 bases and J dropped 4; count of bases not matched to a gene: 8. The CDR3 DNA reads as TGTGCCATCTCGGGACAGTTGAGCGGGGCCAACGTCCTGACTTTC. Protein sequence: CAISGQLSGANVLTF.

At least ten counts were recorded for this clonotype. V is TRBV7-2 and J is TRBJ1-6; maybe TRBD1 (5 bases). The ends were cut back, 5 bases at V and 14 bases at J, with 16 bases in the middle. The length of the CDR3 is 13 residues. Germline CDR1 SGHTA, CDR2 FQGNSA. For the CDR3, the DNA is TGTGCCAGCAGCCATCCAGGGAAGGGCACCCTCCACTTT. The encoded protein is CASSHPGKGTLHF. The whole variable domain, remainder taken from reference TRBV7-2 and TRBJ1-6, is GAGVSQSPSNKVTEKGKDVELRCDPISGHTALYWYRQSLGQGLEFLIYFQGNSAPDKSGLPSDRFSAERTGGSVSTLTIQRTQQEDSAVYLCASSHPGKGTLHFGNGTRLTVT.

This clonotype was picked up a small number of times. V and J are TRBV18 and TRBJ2-3; 7 bases are a match to TRBD1. In germline, CDR1 is KGHSH, CDR2 LQKENI. Losses at the gene ends were 8 bases for V and 4 bases for J; bases not matched to a gene: 9. The CDR3 sequence is 14 residues long. The CDR3 coding sequence is TGTGCCAGCCGGGACAGTAGCACCGCAGATACGCAGTATTTT. It codes for CASRDSSTADTQYF.

In its sample, this clonotype was seen a few times. The chain employs TRBV5-1 and TRBJ2-1; 9 bases agree with TRBD1. The CDR3 covers 16 residues. The trim removed 4 bases at V and 8 bases at J, leaving 13 bases unmatched. Germline V gene lookup returns CDR1 SGHRS and CDR2 YFSETQ. CDR3 DNA sequence: TGCGCCAGCAGCACTACGACCGGGACAGGGTTCTATGAGCAGTTCTTC. Its translation is CASSTTTGTGFYEQFF.

The chain recombines TRBV5-1 with TRBJ2-7, with D tentatively TRBD1 or TRBD2 (5 bases each). Per germline, CDR1 SGHRS and CDR2 YFSETQ. The CDR3 contains 15 residues. The ends were cut back, 3 bases at V and 9 bases at J, with 22 bases in the middle. The chain's CDR3 is CASSSGPDRGDRQYF. The CDR3 DNA reads as TGCGCCAGCAGCTCGGGGCCGGACCGAGGGGATAGGCAGTACTTC. The complete variable domain, with remaining parts taken from reference TRBV5-1 and TRBJ2-7, reads KAGVTQTPRYLIKTRGQQVTLSCSPISGHRSVSWYQQTPGQGLQFLFEYFSETQRNKGNFPGRFSGRQFSNSRSEMNVSTLELGDSALYLCASSSGPDRGDRQYFGPGTRLTVT.

The CDR3 region has the DNA TGTGCCAGCAGCTCGGGCAGAAGAACTGAAGCTTTCTTT. Translated, it gives CASSSGRRTEAFF. The genes are TRBV7-2 and TRBJ1-1; D gene ambiguous. CDR1 is SGHTA, CDR2 FQGNSA, per germline. V shed 4 bases and J shed 5 bases, with 11 bases lying between them. The CDR3 consists of 13 residues. Drawing the rest from reference TRBV7-2 and TRBJ1-1, the complete variable domain is GAGVSQSPSNKVTEKGKDVELRCDPISGHTALYWYRQSLGQGLEFLIYFQGNSAPDKSGLPSDRFSAERTGGSVSTLTIQRTQQEDSAVYLCASSSGRRTEAFFGQGTRLTVV.

This clonotype has at least ten counts. The V and J genes are TRBV20-1 and TRBJ2-5, with 11 bases aligning to TRBD2. Germline lookup yields CDR1 DFQATT and CDR2 SNEGSKA (reference sequence). The V and J ends lost 0 bases and 5 bases, in that order; junction bases with no gene match: 5. The CDR3 is 15 residues long. The CDR3 region has the DNA TGCAGTGCTAGAGAACTAGCGGGAGTCTGGGAGACCCAGTACTTC. It encodes CSARELAGVWETQYF.